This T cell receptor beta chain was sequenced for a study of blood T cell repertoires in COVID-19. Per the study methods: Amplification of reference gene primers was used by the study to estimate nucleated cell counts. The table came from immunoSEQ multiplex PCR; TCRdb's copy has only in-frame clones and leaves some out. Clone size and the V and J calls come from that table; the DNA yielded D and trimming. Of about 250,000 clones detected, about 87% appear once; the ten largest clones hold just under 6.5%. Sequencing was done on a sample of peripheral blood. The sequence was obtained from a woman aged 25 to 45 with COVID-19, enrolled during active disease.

DNA of the CDR3: TGTGCCAGCAGCTTAGCGGGCGTGGATGAGCAGTTCTTC. It codes for CASSLAGVDEQFF. The chain employs TRBV7-2 and TRBJ2-1; D not resolved. Germline CDR1 SGHTA, CDR2 FQGNSA. The germline V and J ends were trimmed by 0 bases and 8 bases, with 8 bases remaining between them. The CDR3 is 13 residues long.